This T cell receptor (beta chain) comes out of a study (dated by TCRdb to 2016 to 2017). Turning to the overall study: The study investigated the origins of HIV persistence in individuals who naturally controlled HIV infection.

The protocol used for the library was 5' RACE. Instrument used: Illumina HiSeq 2000. TCRdb itself trimmed the public reads at Q25 with fastp, ran MiXCR and retained productive beta chains. One record per CDR3 amino acid sequence lists the most common genes and DNA. This sample comprises hundreds of distinct CDR3 sequences, around 13% of them detected only once. The ten largest clones take up 16% of the sample. For CDR1 and CDR2, the germline V gene (reference sequence) lists LNHDA and SQIVND. Reading from cysteine to phenylalanine, the CDR3 counts 15 amino acids. The CDR3 DNA has 45 bases and is translated from base 1. V is clipped by 4 bases and J by 0 bases, and the sequence between their germline boundaries is 10 bases long. This clonotype showed up just a few times. Its antigen is unknown. The sample holds no much larger clone one base away, and base qualities are not on file.

The chain joins TRBV19 to TRBJ1-5; the D gene is perhaps TRBD1, from 6 matching bases. The clonotype originates from a female donor with HIV. Sequencing was carried out using total memory T cells from blood PBMCs. The sample's cell subset or site, from its label and the paper: transitional memory CD4+ T cells. This receptor carries the CDR3 CASSKQGYSNQPQHF. Read as DNA, the sequence is TGTGCCAGTAGTAAACAGGGATATAGCAATCAGCCCCAGCATTTT.